This TCR beta chain came from a study of blood T cell repertoires in COVID-19. About the research overall: Both acute and convalescent COVID-19 samples were obtained from the United States, Italy and Spain. T cells, B-cell-depleted T cells, or PBMCs supplied cDNA or gDNA.

Repertoires were generated with immunoSEQ multiplex PCR, while TCRdb's copy carries only in-frame clones and drops some. The table has 150,000 to 200,000 clones, around 85% seen once. This sequence originates from a woman aged 80 or over with acute or convalescent COVID-19. The sample was peripheral blood.

The CDR3 sequence is CASSLGHFESEQYF. CDR3 DNA sequence: TGCGCCAGCAGCTTGGGGCATTTCGAATCCGAGCAGTACTTC. The gene calls are TRBV5-1 and TRBJ2-7; D unclear. Per the germline V gene, CDR1 is SGHRS and CDR2 is YFSETQ. The CDR3 consists of 14 residues. The V gene lost 0 bases and the J gene lost 6 bases, with 13 bases spanning the gap.